This is a list of T cell receptor beta chains from one sample in a study of shared clonotypes between healthy human individuals. Repertoires were generated with immunoSEQ multiplex PCR, while TCRdb's copy carries only in-frame clones and drops some. The table shows some 2,500,000 clones, with 85% to 95% occurring only once. Sequenced input: naive CD4+ T cells from PBMCs. The receptors stem from a man aged 18 to 29 in good health. Some clones in this sample may be carry-over from other donors' samples. The CDR3 runs from the conserved cysteine through the conserved F or W. A D gene is named only where the DNA matches it firmly. Where a row states a size, it is once, few, many or the class of an expanded clone; other rows omit it.

V gene	CDR3 length	clone size	J gene	D gene	CDR3 protein	CDR3 DNA
TRBV27	15	once	TRBJ2-4	.	CASSSTGRVKNIQYF	TGTGCCAGCAGTTCGACAGGGAGGGTTAAAAACATTCAGTACTTC
TRBV19	15	.	TRBJ1-1	TRBD1	CASSIVGQGITEAFF	TGTGCCAGTAGTATAGTAGGACAGGGTATCACTGAAGCTTTCTTT
TRBV6-6	14	.	TRBJ1-5	.	CASSYGSAYQPQHF	TGTGCCAGCAGTTACGGCTCAGCTTATCAGCCCCAGCATTTT
TRBV27	17	.	TRBJ1-1	.	CASSARQTGTANTEAFF	TGTGCCAGCAGTGCACGCCAAACAGGGACCGCGAACACTGAAGCTTTCTTT
TRBV27	15	.	TRBJ1-4	.	CASSFGGRGNEKLFF	TGTGCCAGCAGTTTTGGGGGGAGGGGTAATGAAAAACTGTTTTTT
TRBV5-1	15	.	TRBJ1-2	.	CASSQIPTAPGGYTF	TGCGCCAGCAGCCAAATACCGACAGCGCCGGGTGGCTACACCTTC
TRBV29-1	13	.	TRBJ1-1	.	CSAIGDTNTEAFF	TGCAGCGCGATCGGGGACACGAACACTGAAGCTTTCTTT
TRBV7-9	15	.	TRBJ2-3	TRBD1	CASSLGTGSTDTQYF	TGTGCCAGCAGCTTAGGGACAGGAAGCACAGATACGCAGTATTTT
TRBV5-1	14	.	TRBJ2-3	.	CASSRGKSTDTQYF	TGCGCCAGCAGCCGCGGGAAATCCACAGATACGCAGTATTTT
TRBV9	17	.	TRBJ2-2	TRBD2	CASSRGGREANTGELFF	TGTGCCAGCAGCCGAGGGGGGCGGGAGGCGAACACCGGGGAGCTGTTTTTT
TRBV28	14	.	TRBJ2-1	TRBD1	CASPEGAETQLQFF	TGTGCCAGTCCCGAGGGGGCTGAGACTCAACTGCAGTTCTTC
TRBV19	13	.	TRBJ2-3	.	CASSKGSTDTQYF	TGTGCCAGTAGTAAGGGGAGCACAGATACGCAGTATTTT
TRBV28	13	.	TRBJ1-1	.	CASRVDGNTEAFF	TGTGCCAGCAGGGTAGACGGGAACACTGAAGCTTTCTTT
TRBV29-1	15	.	TRBJ1-4	.	CSAQISGARREKLFF	TGCAGCGCCCAGATTTCTGGGGCTCGGCGTGAAAAACTGTTTTTT
TRBV28	15	once	TRBJ2-7	TRBD2	CASRASGSNSYEQYF	TGTGCCAGCAGGGCTAGCGGGAGCAACTCCTACGAGCAGTACTTC
TRBV28	13	.	TRBJ2-2	TRBD2	CASSYGLGGELFF	TGTGCCAGCAGCTACGGACTAGGCGGGGAGCTGTTTTTT
TRBV7-2	14	.	TRBJ2-5	.	CASSFGQIQETQYF	TGTGCCAGCAGCTTCGGACAGATTCAAGAGACCCAGTACTTC
TRBV5-4	15	.	TRBJ2-3	.	CASSLVGVVKDTQYF	TGTGCCAGCAGCTTGGTAGGGGTTGTAAAAGATACGCAGTATTTT
TRBV18	16	.	TRBJ2-3	TRBD1	CASSPPHRGLGDTQYF	TGTGCCAGCTCACCACCTCACAGGGGGCTAGGGGATACGCAGTATTTT
TRBV5-6	13	.	TRBJ1-6	.	CASSPTRASPLHF	TGTGCCAGCAGTCCTACCCGGGCTTCACCCCTCCACTTT
TRBV10-3	19	.	TRBJ1-5	.	CAISEFFHRTAGPIQPQHF	TGTGCCATCAGTGAGTTTTTCCATAGGACAGCGGGTCCCATTCAGCCCCAGCATTTT
TRBV5-1	15	.	TRBJ2-1	TRBD2	CASSPRTSAGNEQFF	TGCGCCAGCAGCCCCAGGACTAGCGCAGGCAATGAGCAGTTCTTC
TRBV29-1	15	.	TRBJ2-1	.	CSVWDTGGYYNEQFF	TGCAGCGTATGGGACACCGGGGGGTACTACAATGAGCAGTTCTTC
TRBV21-1	13	.	TRBJ1-2	.	CASSKYINYGYTF	TGTGCCAGCAGCAAATACATCAACTATGGCTACACCTTC